Following are 24 T cell receptor beta chains from one sample sequenced in a study of early T cells in non-severe SARS-CoV-2 infection. TCRdb reanalysed the 5' RACE reads using MiXCR and keeps one entry per CDR3 protein. In the table there are about 56,000 distinct CDR3 sequences, about 11% of which are singletons. The sample comprised whole blood. The receptor source for this set is an adult who was a healthcare worker with PCR-confirmed SARS-CoV-2 infection or an uninfected control (not recorded which).

This clonotype was picked up many times. The J gene is TRBJ2-7, the V gene TRBV25-1; weak D call: TRBD2 (5 bases). Germline assignment: CDR1 MGHDK and CDR2 SYGVNS. Trimming pared 6 bases from V and 2 bases from J, leaving 11 bases between. This CDR3 is 13 amino acids long. Here the CDR3 reads CASSGILTYEQYF. The CDR3 DNA follows: TGTGCCAGCAGCGGGATCCTCACCTACGAGCAGTACTTC.

This clonotype was found many times. The V call is TRBV5-1, the J call TRBJ2-7; the D is unclear. The CDR3 totals 13 residues. The V and J ends lost 0 bases and 9 bases respectively, with 13 bases between them. Germline V CDR1 and CDR2: SGHRS, YFSETQ. CDR3: CASSLAGRSGQYF. CDR3 coding DNA: TGCGCCAGCAGCTTGGCTGGCAGATCCGGGCAGTACTTC.

The J gene is TRBJ2-7, the V gene TRBV5-1; D is ambiguous. This CDR3 region has 14 residues. Germline lookup yields CDR1 SGHRS and CDR2 YFSETQ. Trimming cost V 4 bases and J 0 bases, with 11 bases left between them. The CDR3 is CASSPRVGSYEQYF. The CDR3 coding sequence is TGCGCCAGCAGCCCTCGGGTTGGCTCCTACGAGCAGTACTTC. Filled out from reference TRBV5-1 and TRBJ2-7, the complete variable domain reads KAGVTQTPRYLIKTRGQQVTLSCSPISGHRSVSWYQQTPGQGLQFLFEYFSETQRNKGNFPGRFSGRQFSNSRSEMNVSTLELGDSALYLCASSPRVGSYEQYFGPGTRLTVT.

Ten or more counts support this clonotype. The chain links TRBV30 to TRBJ2-2; 11 positions match TRBD2. Germline assignment: CDR1 GTSNPN and CDR2 SVGIG (reference sequence). The CDR3 is 19 amino acids. Trimming at V came to 2 bases and at J to 8 bases, leaving 19 bases not matched to a gene. CDR3 coding DNA: TGTGCCTGGAGTCCCTACGACGGGGATTTACTAGCGGGAGTAGGGGAGCTGTTTTTT. Translated, it gives CAWSPYDGDLLAGVGELFF.

This chain links TRBV29-1 with TRBJ2-2; D possibly corresponds to TRBD2 (6 bases). V shed 4 bases and J shed 7 bases, with 13 bases lying between them. Germline V gives CDR1 SQVTM, CDR2 ANQGSEA. CDR3 length: 13 amino acids. CDR3 DNA sequence: TGCAGCGTTGTATCCCCCGGGAGCGGGGAGCTGTTTTTT. This sequence encodes CSVVSPGSGELFF.

This clonotype was counted at least ten times. The chain joins TRBV20-1 to TRBJ1-1; 7 nucleotides agree with TRBD1. The CDR3 consists of 13 residues. V shed 1 base and J 3 bases; nucleotides not matched to a gene: 2. Germline loops: CDR1 DFQATT, CDR2 SNEGSKA (reference sequence). The CDR3 reads CSARADRDTEAFF. CDR3 sequence (DNA): TGCAGTGCTAGAGCAGACAGGGACACTGAAGCTTTCTTT.

This clonotype was counted many times. The chain couples TRBV18 to TRBJ2-7, with D possibly matching TRBD1 (6 bases). Germline assignment: CDR1 KGHSH and CDR2 LQKENI. V was shortened by 5 bases and J by 2 bases, with 13 bases between the two germline ends. The CDR3 runs 14 residues. The CDR3 loop reads CASSRTTGTYEQYF. The CDR3 DNA reads TGTGCCAGCTCAAGAACGACAGGTACCTACGAGCAGTACTTC.

Only a few counts were recorded for this clonotype. This chain connects TRBV7-3 to TRBJ2-7; D is uncertain. The CDR3 runs to 13 residues. Trimming shortened V by 3 bases and J by 4 bases, and 10 bases separated the two germline ends. CDR1 is SGHTA and CDR2 is FQGTGA in the germline V gene. The CDR3 sequence: CASSFQPTYEQYF. The CDR3 region has the DNA TGTGCCAGCAGCTTTCAACCTACGTACGAGCAGTACTTC. Using reference TRBV7-3 and TRBJ2-7 for the parts outside the CDR3, the full variable domain is GAGVSQTPSNKVTEKGKYVELRCDPISGHTALYWYRQSLGQGPEFLIYFQGTGAADDSGLPNDRFFAVRPEGSVSTLKIQRTERGDSAVYLCASSFQPTYEQYFGPGTRLTVT.

This sequence joins TRBV29-1 and TRBJ2-3, with TRBD2 matching 11 bases. This CDR3 comprises 14 residues. Germline assignment: CDR1 SQVTM and CDR2 ANQGSEA. The ends lost 4 bases at V and 3 bases at J; junction bases unmatched: 3. In nucleotides, the CDR3 is TGCAGCGTTGGAACTAGCGGGAGAACAGATACGCAGTATTTT. Its translation is CSVGTSGRTDTQYF.

The chain joins TRBV7-9 to TRBJ2-1; D remains ambiguous. The CDR3 spans 11 residues. Trimming stripped 5 bases from V and 5 bases from J, with 4 bases between. CDR1 SEHNR and CDR2 FQNEAQ come from the germline V gene (reference sequence). CDR3 bases: TGTGCCAGCAGCCAGGACAATGAGCAGTTCTTC. This encodes CASSQDNEQFF.

This clonotype was recorded many times. This chain joins TRBV9 and TRBJ2-4; the match to TRBD2 covers 7 bases. Per germline, CDR1 SGDLS and CDR2 YYNGEE. V dropped 0 bases and J dropped 9; count of bases not matched to a gene: 0. The CDR3 sequence is 12 residues long. The CDR3 DNA is TGTGCCAGCAGCGTAGCGGGGGGCATTCAGTACTTC. Protein: CASSVAGGIQYF.

This clonotype was seen a handful of times. V is TRBV7-8 and J is TRBJ2-5; possibly TRBD1 or TRBD2 for D (6 bases each). Germline V gene lookup returns CDR1 SGHVS and CDR2 FQNEAQ. The CDR3 consists of 16 residues. V was trimmed by 0 bases and J by 4 bases, leaving 15 bases between them. The CDR3 bases are TGTGCCAGCAGCTTAGCGCTGGCCCGGGGGCTAGAGACCCAGTACTTC. Translated: CASSLALARGLETQYF.

This chain connects TRBV12-3 or TRBV12-4 to TRBJ2-5; no firm D call. CDR3 size: 16 residues. V was trimmed by 5 bases and J by 3 bases, leaving 19 bases between them. The CDR3 sequence: CASSPRTDSSKETQYF. DNA of the CDR3: TGTGCCAGCAGTCCCAGAACGGATTCGAGCAAAGAGACCCAGTACTTC.

This clonotype was seen ten or more times. The chain joins TRBV6-2 or TRBV6-3 to TRBJ2-6; D gene uncertain. Looked up from germline, CDR1 is MNHEY and CDR2 is SVGEGT. CDR3 length: 14 amino acids. V was clipped by 8 bases and J by 4 bases, with 12 bases between them. In DNA form, the CDR3 reads TGTGCCAGCGCGTATTCCTACGGGGCCAACGTCCTGACTTTC. Translation: CASAYSYGANVLTF.

This clonotype has a handful of counts. The gene calls are TRBV30 and TRBJ2-1; the D gene is possibly TRBD2 (6 bases). Trimming left V 5 bases short and J 10 bases short, with 18 bases between. CDR3 size: 13 residues. Germline CDR1 reads GTSNPN; CDR2 reads SVGIG (reference sequence). The CDR3 spells CAWGRLRSGEQFF. CDR3 sequence (DNA): TGTGCCTGGGGGAGGCTCCGCTCAGGGGAGCAGTTCTTC. The full variable domain, its missing parts supplied by reference TRBV30 and TRBJ2-1, is SQTIHQWPATLVQPVGSPLSLECTVEGTSNPNLYWYRQAAGRGLQLLFYSVGIGQISSEVPQNLSASRPQDRQFILSSKKLLLSDSGFYLCAWGRLRSGEQFFGPGTRLTVL.

Ten or more counts support this clonotype. The CDR3 reads CASSSRTEQETQYF. CDR3 coding DNA: TGTGCCAGCAGCTCCAGGACAGAACAAGAGACCCAGTACTTC. V and J are TRBV5-4 and TRBJ2-5; D is perhaps TRBD1 (6 bases). There are 14 residues in the CDR3. The V end lost 3 bases, the J end lost 2 bases, and 11 bases lay between the germline ends. Germline values: CDR1 SGHNT, CDR2 YYREEE (reference sequence).

This clonotype was observed many times. This chain uses TRBV7-2 with TRBJ1-6, with TRBD1 as a possible D gene (6 bases). Germline CDR1 and CDR2: SGHTA and FQGNSA. V was clipped by 2 bases and J by 5 bases, with 16 bases between them. This CDR3 has 17 amino acids. CDR3: CASSLRGSGANNSPLHF. Written as DNA, the CDR3 is TGTGCCAGCAGCTTACGGGGATCAGGGGCTAATAATTCACCCCTCCACTTT.

This clonotype was found many times. This chain joins TRBV20-1 and TRBJ2-1, with a tentative D call TRBD1 (6 bases). V lost 0 bases, J lost 5 bases, and 23 bases lay in between. CDR3 length equals 18 residues. CDR1 DFQATT and CDR2 SNEGSKA come from the germline V gene (reference sequence). The CDR3 DNA sequence: TGCAGTGCTAGAGATCTAGCAGGGGCTACCCTGATGAACAATGAGCAGTTCTTC. It is translated as CSARDLAGATLMNNEQFF.

The J gene is TRBJ2-3, the V gene TRBV7-3; TRBD2 matches 7 bases. Germline loops: CDR1 SGHTA, CDR2 FQGTGA. The junction had 6 bases not matched to a gene; V was cut back by 4 bases and J by 5 bases. The CDR3 sequence is 14 residues long. The CDR3 sequence is CASSSRTRKDTQYF. In DNA, the CDR3 is TGTGCCAGCAGCTCCCGGACTAGAAAAGATACGCAGTATTTT.

This clonotype has ten or more counts. This chain joins TRBV27 and TRBJ1-2; 11 positions match TRBD1. The J segment lost 7 bases and the V segment lost 10 bases, leaving 11 bases of the junction unmatched. Germline CDR1 MNHEY, CDR2 SMNVEV (reference sequence). The CDR3 is 14 residues long. The DNA for the CDR3 is TGTGCCATCGCCCGGACAGGGGGCGCGTCTGGCTACACCTTC. This encodes CAIARTGGASGYTF.

This clonotype was counted at least ten times. This chain links TRBV11-3 with TRBJ2-5; 13 bases fit TRBD2. Germline V gene sequence: CDR1 SGHNT, CDR2 YENEEA. CDR3 size: 16 residues. V lost 5 bases to trimming and J lost 5 bases; unmatched junction nucleotides: 8. The CDR3 loop reads CASSAGLAGVQETQYF. Written as DNA, the CDR3 is TGTGCCAGCAGCGCCGGACTAGCGGGAGTACAGGAGACCCAGTACTTC.

This clonotype was recorded at least ten times. The chain couples TRBV12-3 or TRBV12-4 to TRBJ2-7; TRBD2 agrees at 8 bases. The CDR3 runs to 16 residues. J was trimmed by 2 bases and V by 2 bases; bases with no gene match: 8. DNA for the CDR3: TGTGCCAGCAGTTTAAGGGTCACGGGGGGGACCTACGAGCAGTACTTC. It yields the protein CASSLRVTGGTYEQYF.

This clonotype has only a few counts. The chain has TRBV3-1 and TRBJ2-1; a possible D gene is TRBD1 (6 bases). CDR3 length: 14 amino acids. Germline V lookup: CDR1 LGHDT, CDR2 YNNKEL (reference sequence). Deletions cut 10 bases from V and 6 bases from J, with 19 bases between. DNA of the CDR3: TGTGCCACCAAGGGGGTACATCAATCCAATGAGCAGTTCTTC. Amino acid sequence: CATKGVHQSNEQFF.

This clonotype was observed at least ten times. The chain couples TRBV7-2 to TRBJ2-1; D may be TRBD2 (6 bases). The germline V gene has CDR1 SGHTA and CDR2 FQGNSA. The length of the CDR3 is 14 residues. Trimming stripped 3 bases from V and 5 bases from J, with 11 bases between. CDR3 nucleotide sequence: TGTGCCAGCAGCTTCGGGACTTTGAACAATGAGCAGTTCTTC. Its protein product is CASSFGTLNNEQFF.